This T cell receptor (beta chain) was sequenced for a study of blood T cell repertoires in COVID-19. For the study at large: The United States, Italy and Spain supplied acute and convalescent COVID-19 samples. PBMCs, B-cell-depleted T cells, or T cells provided the cDNA or gDNA that made up the material.

This CDR3 comprises 13 residues. Trimming stripped 7 bases from V and 5 bases from J, with 12 bases between. Germline lookup yields CDR1 MNHEY and CDR2 SVGAGI. Per the authors' pipeline: Quantification of nucleated cells was approximated via reference gene primer amplification. Profiling relied on immunoSEQ multiplex PCR, and the TCRdb table lists in-frame clones only, not all of them. V and J calls and clone size are copied from that table; D and trimming were computed from the DNA. This table holds about 320,000 clones, around 85% found once. Categorization into cohorts depended on clinical history that participants reported.

The chain carries TRBV6-5 and TRBJ1-5, with unresolved D. The sample consisted of PBMCs or T cells enriched from blood (not recorded which). This receptor was taken from a woman aged 25 to 39 who had been exposed to COVID-19. DNA for the CDR3: TGTGCCAGCAATAGTCGGTTAGATCAGCCCCAGCATTTT. Its translation is CASNSRLDQPQHF.